These 18 T cell receptor beta chains were sequenced from one sample in a study of blood T cell repertoires in COVID-19. The method was immunoSEQ multiplex PCR; TCRdb's version includes in-frame clones alone and lacks a portion of them. This table has roughly 40,000 clones, 90% to 95% appearing once. Sequencing was carried out using peripheral blood. These receptors all stem from a human donor in a cohort sampled during active COVID-19.

The chain uses TRBV4-3 and TRBJ1-6; perhaps TRBD1 as D (6 bases). This CDR3 has 16 residues. Between the trimmed V and J ends, which lost 0 bases and 9 bases, there was a span of 15 bases. CDR1 is LGHNA and CDR2 is YSLEER in the germline V gene. The DNA of the CDR3 is TGCGCCAGCAGCCAAGATCTACAGGGCCCGACTTCACCCCTCCACTTT. Protein: CASSQDLQGPTSPLHF.

A few counts support this clone. V is TRBV9 and J is TRBJ2-7; 10 bases agree with TRBD1. The CDR3 covers 15 residues. J lost 4 bases, V lost 0 bases, and 4 bases had no gene match. Germline assignment: CDR1 SGDLS and CDR2 YYNGEE. DNA for the CDR3: TGTGCCAGCAGCGTAGAGCCGGGACAGGGGTACGAGCAGTACTTC. Protein product: CASSVEPGQGYEQYF.

This clone was detected a few times. This rearrangement joins TRBV4-3 to TRBJ1-6, with a weak D call TRBD1 (6 bases). V lost 0 bases to trimming and J lost 12 bases, with 9 bases between them. This CDR3 contains 13 residues. CDR1 LGHNA and CDR2 YSLEER come from the germline V gene. CDR3 region: CASSQETGEPLHF. The DNA of the CDR3 is TGCGCCAGCAGCCAAGAGACAGGAGAACCCCTCCACTTT.

Details on this clone: One end of the junction varies from germline; a read error may be responsible. This chain links TRBV6-6 with TRBJ2-1; the D is unclear. The germline V gene encodes CDR1 MNHNY and CDR2 SVGAGI (reference sequence). The CDR3 spans 12 residues. The CDR3 DNA is TGTGCCAGCAGTTACTCCTCCAATGAGCAGTTCTTC. Its protein is CASSYSSNEQFF.

V usage is TRBV14 and J usage is TRBJ2-7; D is unclear. The V end lost 0 bases, the J end lost 3 bases, and 12 bases lay between the germline ends. This CDR3 is 15 amino acids long. Germline V gene sequence: CDR1 SGHDN, CDR2 FVKESK. The CDR3 region has the DNA TGTGCCAGCAGCCAAGACACCGCCAGGTACTACGAGCAGTACTTC. Amino acids: CASSQDTARYYEQYF.

This chain uses TRBV4-3 with TRBJ2-7; TRBD1 aligns across 9 bases. Germline CDR1 LGHNA, CDR2 YSLEER. CDR3 length: 15 amino acids. V was clipped by 2 bases and J by 6 bases; unmatched bases: 8. CDR3 loop: CASSQSNRGLSEQYF. DNA for the CDR3: TGCGCCAGCAGCCAATCCAACAGGGGGCTTAGCGAGCAGTACTTC.

This rearrangement joins TRBV19 to TRBJ2-7; a weak D match, TRBD1 (5 bases). CDR1 and CDR2 from the germline V gene are LNHDA and SQIVND (reference sequence). With 1 base removed from V and 6 bases from J, the gap between germline ends came to 10 bases. The CDR3 totals 13 residues. Here the CDR3 DNA reads TGTGCCAGTAGTATAGGGGCAGGGCGCGAGCAGTACTTC. It specifies CASSIGAGREQYF.

This rearrangement joins TRBV28 to TRBJ2-5; 12 bases are shared with TRBD2. V gave up 5 bases and J gave up 5 bases; unmatched junction bases: 6. The length of the CDR3 is 15 residues. Per germline, CDR1 MDHEN and CDR2 SYDVKM. CDR3 sequence reads: CASSPSGGADETQYF. The DNA for the CDR3 is TGTGCCAGCAGTCCTAGCGGGGGGGCGGATGAGACCCAGTACTTC.

The chain couples TRBV18 to TRBJ1-2; D gene uncertain. This CDR3 has 13 amino acids. Germline assignment: CDR1 KGHSH and CDR2 LQKENI. V was shortened by 8 bases and J by 7 bases, with 17 bases between the two germline ends. CDR3 protein: CASAFPGGGGYTF. DNA of the CDR3: TGTGCCAGCGCCTTCCCAGGAGGTGGTGGCTACACCTTC.

V and J are TRBV7-9 and TRBJ1-5; D remains ambiguous. Trimming cost V 5 bases and J 0 bases, with 8 bases left between them. Germline V gene lookup returns CDR1 SEHNR and CDR2 FQNEAQ (reference sequence). The CDR3 is 14 residues long. The CDR3: CASSPAASNQPQHF. The CDR3 bases are TGTGCCAGCAGCCCCGCGGCTAGCAATCAGCCCCAGCATTTT. Complete variable domain (other parts from reference TRBV7-9 and TRBJ1-5): DTGVSQNPRHKITKRGQNVTFRCDPISEHNRLYWYRQTLGQGPEFLTYFQNEAQLEKSRLLSDRFSAERPKGSFSTLEIQRTEQGDSAMYLCASSPAASNQPQHFGDGTRLSIL.

This chain joins TRBV6-4 and TRBJ2-3, with a possible D match to TRBD2 (5 bases). The CDR3 runs to 14 residues. Trimming stripped 2 bases from V and 2 bases from J, with 8 bases between. CDR1 is MRHNA, CDR2 SNTAGT, per germline. CDR3 sequence (DNA): TGTGCCAGCAGTGACCCCGGGGTCACAGATACGCAGTATTTT. Translated: CASSDPGVTDTQYF.

The rearrangement joins TRBV29-1 to TRBJ1-1; possibly TRBD1 for D (6 bases). V gave up 5 bases and J gave up 3 bases, with 16 bases separating them. CDR1 and CDR2 from the germline V gene are SQVTM and ANQGSEA. This CDR3 region has 14 residues. This chain's CDR3 is CSVSTGTVDTEAFF. The DNA for the CDR3 is TGCAGCGTTTCAACAGGGACGGTAGACACTGAAGCTTTCTTT.

The table lists this clone with a few counts. This chain uses TRBV6-2 or TRBV6-3 with TRBJ1-1, with 7 bases fitting TRBD1. This CDR3 is 15 amino acids long. Losses at the gene ends were 5 bases for V and 1 base for J; bases not matched to a gene: 7. The germline V gene has CDR1 MNHEY and CDR2 SVGEGT. CDR3 residues: CASSDRAPPNTEAFF. The DNA of the CDR3 is TGTGCCAGCAGTGACAGGGCCCCACCGAACACTGAAGCTTTCTTT.

The chain couples TRBV4-1 to TRBJ1-5; D unclear. V was cut by 3 bases and J by 3 bases, with 12 bases left in between. The CDR3 consists of 15 residues. The germline V gene encodes CDR1 MGHRA and CDR2 YSYEKL. The CDR3 loop reads CASSQGAMANQPQHF. CDR3 in DNA: TGCGCCAGCAGCCAGGGAGCCATGGCCAATCAGCCCCAGCATTTT.

The chain uses TRBV19 and TRBJ1-1; 7 bases are a match to TRBD1. The CDR3 length is 16 residues. Germline V gives CDR1 LNHDA, CDR2 SQIVND (reference sequence). V lost 8 bases and J lost 0; bases outside the gene matches: 12. DNA for the CDR3: TGTGCCAGTGACCGGGGACGGACAGGAATGAACACTGAAGCTTTCTTT. The encoded protein is CASDRGRTGMNTEAFF. The full variable domain, completed using reference TRBV19 and TRBJ1-1, is DGGITQSPKYLFRKEGQNVTLSCEQNLNHDAMYWYRQDPGQGLRLIYYSQIVNDFQKGDIAEGYSVSREKKESFPLTVTSAQKNPTAFYLCASDRGRTGMNTEAFFGQGTRLTVV.

This chain joins TRBV3-1 (or the pseudogene TRBV3-2) and TRBJ2-7; 8 nucleotides agree with TRBD1. The germline CDR1 and CDR2 sequences are LGHDT and YNNKEL (reference sequence). This CDR3 contains 16 residues. V was pared by 5 bases and J by 4 bases, with 13 bases of the junction left unmatched. CDR3 loop: CASSIGQGPNTYEQYF. CDR3 sequence (DNA): TGTGCCAGCAGCATCGGACAGGGCCCAAACACATACGAGCAGTACTTC.

The chain is built from TRBV27 and TRBJ1-4; the match to TRBD1 covers 11 bases. CDR3 size: 15 residues. Trimming took 7 bases from V and 3 from J; bases not matched to a gene: 4. Per the germline V gene, CDR1 is MNHEY and CDR2 is SMNVEV (reference sequence). CDR3 residues: CASKDRGLANEKLFF. The CDR3 DNA is TGTGCCAGCAAGGACAGGGGGCTGGCTAATGAAAAACTGTTTTTT.

The V gene is TRBV7-2, the J gene TRBJ1-2, with 8 bases fitting TRBD1. The CDR3 totals 16 residues. Germline V lookup: CDR1 SGHTA, CDR2 FQGNSA. The V segment lost 3 bases and the J segment 2 bases; nucleotides outside the gene matches: 8. The CDR3 reads CASSLLGWTGNYGYTF. The CDR3 coding sequence is TGTGCCAGCAGCTTGTTGGGGTGGACAGGGAACTATGGCTACACCTTC.